These 10 T cell receptor beta chains share one sample of origin, sequenced in a study of T cells in Graves' hyperthyroidism and ophthalmopathy. Amplification targeted TCR beta CDR3 regions from RNA transcripts. HTBI primers were used for first-round RT-PCR of the TCR CDR3. TCRdb passed the multiplex PCR reads through MiXCR, listing each CDR3 protein once. Of about 510,000 distinct CDR3 sequences in the sample, about 15% were seen once. Sequencing was carried out using blood. The receptors here all came from a woman in her thirties or forties with Graves' hyperthyroidism.

The sample holds many counts of this clonotype. V and J are TRBV29-1 and TRBJ2-1; the match to TRBD2 covers 7 bases. The V segment lost 3 bases and the J segment 6 bases; nucleotides outside the gene matches: 2. The germline V gene has CDR1 SQVTM and CDR2 ANQGSEA. This CDR3 comprises 12 residues. The CDR3 region has the DNA TGCAGCGTTGACCGACTAGCCAATGAGCAGTTCTTC. Protein product: CSVDRLANEQFF.

This clonotype came up a few times. The chain has TRBV28 and TRBJ1-3, with D possibly matching TRBD1 (6 bases). Trimming took 7 bases from V and 3 from J, leaving 22 bases between them. Germline V gene lookup returns CDR1 MDHEN and CDR2 SYDVKM. The CDR3 loop spans 17 amino acids. The CDR3 protein is CASTTPPGQRNGNTIYF. The CDR3 DNA follows: TGTGCCAGCACCACCCCCCCGGGACAAAGAAATGGAAACACCATATATTTT.

This clonotype was observed a handful of times. This rearrangement joins TRBV29-1 to TRBJ2-7; 7 positions agree with TRBD1. V was clipped by 4 bases and J by 5 bases; unmatched bases: 8. The CDR3 runs 13 residues. CDR1 is SQVTM, CDR2 ANQGSEA, per germline. As DNA, the CDR3 is TGCAGCGTTGTGGCCCAGGGGGTGCACGAGCAGTACTTC. Residues: CSVVAQGVHEQYF.

This clonotype was detected ten times or more. The V gene is TRBV6-1, the J gene TRBJ2-1; no clear D. The CDR3 is 11 amino acids. CDR1 is MNHNS and CDR2 is SASEGT in the germline V gene. Trimming cost V 7 bases and J 6 bases, with 7 bases left between them. The CDR3 spells CASTPANEQFF. DNA of the CDR3: TGTGCCAGCACCCCCGCCAATGAGCAGTTCTTC.

The chain is built from TRBV20-1 and TRBJ2-4; D call uncertain. The ends were cut back, 1 base at V and 5 bases at J, with 9 bases in the middle. This CDR3 is built from 13 residues. Germline lookup yields CDR1 DFQATT and CDR2 SNEGSKA (reference sequence). The CDR3 sequence is CSARAGSENIQYF. CDR3 coding DNA: TGCAGTGCTAGAGCCGGCTCCGAAAACATTCAGTACTTC.

This clonotype was counted a few times. The chain employs TRBV12-3 or TRBV12-4 and TRBJ1-5; D is unresolved. This CDR3 region has 16 residues. V was cut by 1 base and J by 1 base, with 11 bases left in between. The CDR3 region has the DNA TGTGCCAGCAGTTTAGGATCGGTACCGAGCAATCAGCCCCAGCATTTT. Its protein is CASSLGSVPSNQPQHF.

This clonotype was observed a handful of times. The rearrangement uses TRBV9 and TRBJ1-1; 7 nucleotides agree with TRBD1. Germline CDR1 and CDR2: SGDLS and YYNGEE. The length of the CDR3 is 15 residues. The ends lost 0 bases at V and 5 bases at J; junction bases unmatched: 7. The CDR3 region has the DNA TGTGCCAGCAGCGTAGCGGAGGGGGCTTGGACTGAAGCTTTCTTT. It translates to CASSVAEGAWTEAFF.

This clonotype has just a few counts. The chain combines TRBV2 with TRBJ1-2; possible D gene TRBD1, 6 bases. CDR3 length: 14 amino acids. Trimming stripped 3 bases from V and 3 bases from J, with 11 bases between. In germline, CDR1 is SNHLY, CDR2 FYNNEI. DNA of the CDR3: TGTGCCAGCAGTGAGGATAACAGGGACTATGGCTACACCTTC. It translates to CASSEDNRDYGYTF.

This clonotype was seen a few times. The chain is built from TRBV28 and TRBJ1-1; D possibly corresponds to TRBD1 (5 bases). Trimming took 6 bases from V and 6 from J, leaving 14 bases between them. From germline, CDR1 is MDHEN and CDR2 SYDVKM. This CDR3 has 13 amino acids. The CDR3 DNA follows: TGTGCCAGCAGACTAACGGGGGTGGCTGAAGCTTTCTTT. Translating it yields CASRLTGVAEAFF.

V and J are TRBV7-2 and TRBJ2-2; D is unclear. The germline CDR1 and CDR2 sequences are SGHTA and FQGNSA. The CDR3 has 15 amino acids. Deletions cut 1 base from V and 6 bases from J, with 12 bases between. CDR3 sequence (DNA): TGTGCCAGCAGCTTAGGTAGCAGGTACCCCGGGGAGCTGTTTTTT. Translation gives CASSLGSRYPGELFF.